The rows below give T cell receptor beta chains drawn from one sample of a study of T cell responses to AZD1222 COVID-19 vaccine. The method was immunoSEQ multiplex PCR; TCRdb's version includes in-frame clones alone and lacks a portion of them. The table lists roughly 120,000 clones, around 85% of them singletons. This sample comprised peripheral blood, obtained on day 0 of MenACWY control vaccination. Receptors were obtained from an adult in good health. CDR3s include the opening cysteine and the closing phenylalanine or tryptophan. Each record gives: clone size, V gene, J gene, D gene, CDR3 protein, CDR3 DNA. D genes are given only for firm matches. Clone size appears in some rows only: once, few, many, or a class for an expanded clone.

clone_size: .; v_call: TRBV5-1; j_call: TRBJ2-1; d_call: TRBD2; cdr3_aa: CASSLVAGGSYNEQFF; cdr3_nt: TGCGCCAGCAGCTTGGTAGCGGGGGGCTCCTACAATGAGCAGTTCTTC
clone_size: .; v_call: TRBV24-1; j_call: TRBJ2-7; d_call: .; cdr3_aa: CATSDSKGGAPGEQYF; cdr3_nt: TGTGCCACCAGTGATTCTAAGGGGGGGGCTCCGGGCGAGCAGTACTTC
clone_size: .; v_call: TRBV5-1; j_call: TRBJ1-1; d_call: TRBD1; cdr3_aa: CASSLLTGEAFF; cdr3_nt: TGCGCCAGCAGCTTGCTGACAGGGGAAGCTTTCTTT
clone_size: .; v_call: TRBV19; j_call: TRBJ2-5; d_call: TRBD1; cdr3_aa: CASSFGTAQETQYF; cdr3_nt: TGTGCCAGTAGTTTCGGGACAGCGCAAGAGACCCAGTACTTC
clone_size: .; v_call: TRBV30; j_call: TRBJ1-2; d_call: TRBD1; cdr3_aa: CAWRASGTGRGYTF; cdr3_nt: TGTGCCTGGAGAGCCAGTGGGACAGGTAGAGGCTACACCTTC
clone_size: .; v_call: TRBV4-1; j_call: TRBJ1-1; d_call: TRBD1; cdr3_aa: CASSPSSGTGITTEAFF; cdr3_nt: TGCGCCAGCAGCCCCTCTTCTGGGACAGGGATTACGACTGAAGCTTTCTTT
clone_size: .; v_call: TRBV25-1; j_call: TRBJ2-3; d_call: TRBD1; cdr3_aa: CASLGTGADTQYF; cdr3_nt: TGTGCCAGCCTTGGGACAGGGGCAGATACGCAGTATTTT
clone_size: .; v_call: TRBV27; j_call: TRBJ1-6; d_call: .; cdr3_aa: CASSLQGENSPLHF; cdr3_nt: TGTGCCAGCAGCCTACAGGGTGAAAATTCACCCCTCCACTTT
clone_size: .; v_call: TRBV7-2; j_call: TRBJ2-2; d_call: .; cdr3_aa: CASSHYNPGVRSGELFF; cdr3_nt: TGTGCCAGCAGCCATTACAACCCAGGGGTTCGGTCCGGGGAGCTGTTTTTT
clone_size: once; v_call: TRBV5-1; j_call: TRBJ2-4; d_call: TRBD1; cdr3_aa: CASSQEGTGPNIQYF; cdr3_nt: TGCGCCAGCAGCCAAGAAGGGACAGGCCCAAACATTCAGTACTTC
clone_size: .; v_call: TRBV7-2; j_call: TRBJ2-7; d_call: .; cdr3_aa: CASSGGAGRHYEQYF; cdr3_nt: TGTGCCAGCAGCGGAGGGGCAGGACGTCACTACGAGCAGTACTTC
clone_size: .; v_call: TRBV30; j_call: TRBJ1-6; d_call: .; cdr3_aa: CAWSVQGDSPLHF; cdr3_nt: TGTGCCTGGAGTGTACAGGGAGATTCACCCCTCCACTTT
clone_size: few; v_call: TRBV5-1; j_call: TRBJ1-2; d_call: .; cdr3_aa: CASSLDRTAGYTF; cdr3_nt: TGCGCCAGCAGCTTGGATCGGACAGCAGGCTACACCTTC
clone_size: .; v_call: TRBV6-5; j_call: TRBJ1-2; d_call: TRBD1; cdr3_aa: CASSSRDRANYGYTF; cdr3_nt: TGTGCCAGCAGTTCCCGGGACAGGGCTAACTATGGCTACACCTTC
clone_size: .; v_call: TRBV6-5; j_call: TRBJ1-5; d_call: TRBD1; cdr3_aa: CASTDRDYSNQPQHF; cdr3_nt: TGTGCCAGCACGGACAGGGACTATAGCAATCAGCCCCAGCATTTT
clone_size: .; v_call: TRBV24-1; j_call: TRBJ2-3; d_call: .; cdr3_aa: CATSDSRRGSGLGAQYF; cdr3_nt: TGTGCCACCAGTGATTCCCGACGGGGAAGCGGTCTAGGGGCGCAGTATTTT
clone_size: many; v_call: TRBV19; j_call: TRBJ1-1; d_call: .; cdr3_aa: CASSIRGNTEAFF; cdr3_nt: TGTGCCAGTAGTATCAGGGGGAACACTGAAGCTTTCTTT
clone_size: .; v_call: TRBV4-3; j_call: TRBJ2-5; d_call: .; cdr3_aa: CASSRGGPNEETQYF; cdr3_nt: TGCGCCAGCAGCCGGGGCGGGCCTAATGAGGAGACCCAGTACTTC
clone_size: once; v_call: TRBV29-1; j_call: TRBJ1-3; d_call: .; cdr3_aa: CSALGGERNTIYF; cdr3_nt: TGCAGCGCCCTCGGGGGTGAAAGAAACACCATATATTTT
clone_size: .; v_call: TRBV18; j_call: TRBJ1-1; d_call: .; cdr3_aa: CASSPRQNMNTEAFF; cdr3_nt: TGTGCCAGCTCACCACGACAGAACATGAACACTGAAGCTTTCTTT
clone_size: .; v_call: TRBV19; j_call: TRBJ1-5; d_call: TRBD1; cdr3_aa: CASSMGDRDRGYSNQPQHF; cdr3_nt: TGTGCCAGTAGTATGGGGGATAGGGACAGGGGATATAGCAATCAGCCCCAGCATTTT
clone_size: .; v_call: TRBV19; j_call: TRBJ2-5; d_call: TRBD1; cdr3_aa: CASSPAGTGGIQETQYF; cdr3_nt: TGTGCCAGTAGTCCCGCTGGAACAGGGGGAATACAAGAGACCCAGTACTTC
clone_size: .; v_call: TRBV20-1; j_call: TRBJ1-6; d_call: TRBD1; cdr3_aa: CSASRQGVGSYNSPLHF; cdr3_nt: TGCAGTGCTAGTCGTCAGGGGGTGGGCTCCTATAATTCACCCCTCCACTTT
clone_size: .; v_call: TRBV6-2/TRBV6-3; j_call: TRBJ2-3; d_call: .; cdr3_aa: CASSYSLDTQYF; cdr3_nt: TGTGCCAGCAGTTACTCGCTAGATACGCAGTATTTT
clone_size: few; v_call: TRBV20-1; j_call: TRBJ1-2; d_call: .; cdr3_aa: CSASLRHSNYGYTF; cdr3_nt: TGCAGTGCTAGTCTCAGGCACTCTAACTATGGCTACACCTTC
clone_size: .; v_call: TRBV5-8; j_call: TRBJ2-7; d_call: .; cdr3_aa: CASSTHYEQYF; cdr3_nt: TGTGCCAGCAGCACCCACTACGAGCAGTACTTC
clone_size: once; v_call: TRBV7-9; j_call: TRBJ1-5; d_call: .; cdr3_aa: CASSFLKGVGNQPQHF; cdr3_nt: TGTGCCAGCAGCTTTTTGAAAGGGGTGGGGAATCAGCCCCAGCATTTT
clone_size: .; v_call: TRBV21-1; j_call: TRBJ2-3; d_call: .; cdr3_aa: CASSASGGADTDTQYF; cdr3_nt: TGTGCCAGCAGCGCTAGCGGGGGGGCCGACACAGATACGCAGTATTTT
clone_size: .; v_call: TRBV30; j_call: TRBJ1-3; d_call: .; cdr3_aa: CAWSGVGSGNTIYF; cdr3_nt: TGTGCCTGGAGTGGGGTCGGCTCTGGAAACACCATATATTTT
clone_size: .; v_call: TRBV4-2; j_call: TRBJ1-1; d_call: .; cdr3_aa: CASSMGGNSMNTEAFF; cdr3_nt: TGTGCCAGCAGTATGGGGGGGAATAGTATGAACACTGAAGCTTTCTTT
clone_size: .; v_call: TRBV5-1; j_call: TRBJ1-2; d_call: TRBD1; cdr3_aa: CASSLAGTAYGYTF; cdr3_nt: TGCGCCAGCAGCTTGGCCGGGACAGCTTATGGCTACACCTTC
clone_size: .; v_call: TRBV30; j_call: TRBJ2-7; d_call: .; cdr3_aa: CAWSGQNEQYF; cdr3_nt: TGTGCCTGGAGCGGACAGAACGAGCAGTACTTC
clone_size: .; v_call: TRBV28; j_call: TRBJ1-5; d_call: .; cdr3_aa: CASSLGHQPQHF; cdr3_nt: TGTGCCAGCAGTCTCGGTCATCAGCCCCAGCATTTT
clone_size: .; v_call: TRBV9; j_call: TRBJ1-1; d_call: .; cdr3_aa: CASSVWAAASNTEAFF; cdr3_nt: TGTGCCAGCAGCGTATGGGCAGCAGCCTCTAACACTGAAGCTTTCTTT
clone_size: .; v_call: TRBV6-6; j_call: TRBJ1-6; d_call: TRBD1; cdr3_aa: CATGGQYNSPLHF; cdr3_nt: TGTGCCACCGGGGGACAGTATAATTCACCCCTCCACTTT
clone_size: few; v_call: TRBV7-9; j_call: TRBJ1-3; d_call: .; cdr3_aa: CASSLAGVRDLSGNTIYF; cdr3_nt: TGTGCCAGCAGCTTAGCGGGGGTGAGGGACCTCTCTGGAAACACCATATATTTT
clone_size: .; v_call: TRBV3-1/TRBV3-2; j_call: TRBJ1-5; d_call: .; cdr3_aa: CASSQAFDQPQHF; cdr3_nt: TGTGCCAGCAGCCAAGCCTTCGATCAGCCCCAGCATTTT
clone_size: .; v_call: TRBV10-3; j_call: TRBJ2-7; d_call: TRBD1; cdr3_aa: CAISTGTDYEQYF; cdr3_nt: TGTGCCATCAGTACCGGGACAGACTACGAGCAGTACTTC
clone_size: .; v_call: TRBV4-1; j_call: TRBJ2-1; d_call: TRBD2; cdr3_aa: CASSQVLAGGPGNEQFF; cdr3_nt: TGCGCCAGCAGCCAAGTTCTAGCGGGGGGGCCGGGCAATGAGCAGTTCTTC
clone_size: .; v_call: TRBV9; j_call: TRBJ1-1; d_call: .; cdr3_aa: CASSVHELNTEAFF; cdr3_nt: TGTGCCAGCAGCGTACACGAATTGAACACTGAAGCTTTCTTT
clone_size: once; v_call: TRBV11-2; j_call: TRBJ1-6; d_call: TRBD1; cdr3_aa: CASSLLGDRSSYNSPLHF; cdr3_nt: TGTGCCAGCAGCTTATTGGGGGACAGGAGCTCCTATAATTCACCCCTCCACTTT
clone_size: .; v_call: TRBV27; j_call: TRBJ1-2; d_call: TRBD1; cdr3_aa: CASSLGRTGVMGGYTF; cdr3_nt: TGTGCCAGCAGTTTAGGGAGGACAGGGGTAATGGGGGGCTACACCTTC
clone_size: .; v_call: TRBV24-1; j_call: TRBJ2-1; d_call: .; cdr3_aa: CATRARSYNEQFF; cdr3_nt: TGTGCCACCAGGGCTAGGTCCTACAATGAGCAGTTCTTC